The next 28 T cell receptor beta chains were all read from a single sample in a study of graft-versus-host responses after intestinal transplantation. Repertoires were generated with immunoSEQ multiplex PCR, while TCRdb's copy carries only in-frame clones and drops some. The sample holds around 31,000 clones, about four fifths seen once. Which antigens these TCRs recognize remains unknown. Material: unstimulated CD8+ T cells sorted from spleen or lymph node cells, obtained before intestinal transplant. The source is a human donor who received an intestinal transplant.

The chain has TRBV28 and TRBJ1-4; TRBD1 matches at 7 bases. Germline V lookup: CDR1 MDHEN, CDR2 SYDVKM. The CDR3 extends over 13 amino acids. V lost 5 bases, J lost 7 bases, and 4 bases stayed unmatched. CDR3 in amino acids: CASSHRGTEKLFF. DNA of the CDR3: TGTGCCAGCAGTCACAGGGGTACTGAAAAACTGTTTTTT. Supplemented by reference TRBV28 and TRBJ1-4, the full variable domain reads DVKVTQSSRYLVKRTGEKVFLECVQDMDHENMFWYRQDPGLGLRLIYFSYDVKMKEKGDIPEGYSVSREKKERFSLILESASTNQTSMYLCASSHRGTEKLFFGSGTQLSVL.

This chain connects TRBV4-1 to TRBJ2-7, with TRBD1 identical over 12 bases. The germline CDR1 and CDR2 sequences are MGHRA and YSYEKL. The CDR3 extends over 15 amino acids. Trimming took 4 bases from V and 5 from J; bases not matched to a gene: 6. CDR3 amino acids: CASSRGTGGNNEQYF. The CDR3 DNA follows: TGCGCCAGCAGCCGCGGGACAGGGGGCAATAACGAGCAGTACTTC.

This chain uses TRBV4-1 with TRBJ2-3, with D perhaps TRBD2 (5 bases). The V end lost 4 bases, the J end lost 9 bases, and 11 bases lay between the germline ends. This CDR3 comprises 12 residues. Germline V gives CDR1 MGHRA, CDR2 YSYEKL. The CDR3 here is CASSPERRTQYF. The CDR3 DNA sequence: TGCGCCAGCAGCCCGGAGCGGAGGACGCAGTATTTT.

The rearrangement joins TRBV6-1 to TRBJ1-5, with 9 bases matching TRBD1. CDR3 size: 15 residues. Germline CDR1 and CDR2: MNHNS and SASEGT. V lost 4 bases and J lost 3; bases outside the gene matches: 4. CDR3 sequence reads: CASSGRDRVNQPQHF. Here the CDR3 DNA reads TGTGCCAGCAGTGGCCGGGACAGGGTCAATCAGCCCCAGCATTTT.

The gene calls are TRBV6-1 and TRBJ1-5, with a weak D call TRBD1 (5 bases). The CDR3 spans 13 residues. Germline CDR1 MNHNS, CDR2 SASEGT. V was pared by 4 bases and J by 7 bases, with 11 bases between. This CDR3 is CASSAPTVQPQHF. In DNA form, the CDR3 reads TGTGCCAGCAGTGCTCCGACAGTGCAGCCCCAGCATTTT.

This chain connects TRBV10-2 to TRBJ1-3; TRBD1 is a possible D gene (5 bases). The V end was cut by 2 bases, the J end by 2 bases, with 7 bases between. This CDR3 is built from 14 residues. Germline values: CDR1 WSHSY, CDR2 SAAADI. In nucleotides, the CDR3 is TGCGCCAGCAGTGAGGCGGGGGCTGGAAACACCATATATTTT. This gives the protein CASSEAGAGNTIYF.

CDR3 sequence (DNA): TGTGCCAGCCTTTCCGGGACAGGGAAGGCCTACGAGCAGTACTTC. It specifies CASLSGTGKAYEQYF. The genes are TRBV6-1 and TRBJ2-7; TRBD1 matches at 9 bases. This CDR3 contains 15 residues. Per the germline V gene, CDR1 is MNHNS and CDR2 is SASEGT. V gave up 8 bases and J gave up 2 bases; unmatched junction bases: 10.

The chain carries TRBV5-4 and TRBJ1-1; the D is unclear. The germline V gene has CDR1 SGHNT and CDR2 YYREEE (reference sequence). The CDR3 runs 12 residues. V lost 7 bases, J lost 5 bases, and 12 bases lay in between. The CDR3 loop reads CASSSGRTEAFF. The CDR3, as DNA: TGTGCCAGCTCCAGTGGGAGAACTGAAGCTTTCTTT.

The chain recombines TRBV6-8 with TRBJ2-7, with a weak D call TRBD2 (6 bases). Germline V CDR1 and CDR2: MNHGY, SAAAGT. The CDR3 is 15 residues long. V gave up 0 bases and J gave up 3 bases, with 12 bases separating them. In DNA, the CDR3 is TGTGCCAGCAGTTACTCGCGGGATAAGTTCTACGAGCAGTACTTC. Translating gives CASSYSRDKFYEQYF.

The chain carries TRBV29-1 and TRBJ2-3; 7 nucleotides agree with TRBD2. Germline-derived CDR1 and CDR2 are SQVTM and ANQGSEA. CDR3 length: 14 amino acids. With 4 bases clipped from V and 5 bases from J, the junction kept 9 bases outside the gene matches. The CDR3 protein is CSVVGAGVVDTQYF. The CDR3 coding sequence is TGCAGCGTTGTGGGTGCGGGAGTGGTAGATACGCAGTATTTT.

CDR3 amino acids: CASSYSGSAGETQYF. The CDR3 DNA follows: TGTGCCAGCAGTTACTCGGGCTCGGCGGGGGAGACCCAGTACTTC. This rearrangement joins TRBV6-5 to TRBJ2-5; possibly TRBD2 for D (6 bases). Germline CDR1 is MNHEY and CDR2 is SVGAGI. The CDR3 totals 15 residues. Trimming shortened V by 0 bases and J by 5 bases, and 13 bases separated the two germline ends.

Here the CDR3 reads CASSPWTSGGAEQYF. The DNA for the CDR3 is TGTGCCAGCAGTCCGTGGACTAGCGGGGGAGCCGAGCAGTACTTC. The V and J genes are TRBV6-5 and TRBJ2-7, with 13 nucleotides matching TRBD2. The V and J ends lost 5 bases and 6 bases, in that order; junction bases with no gene match: 7. CDR1 and CDR2 (germline): MNHEY, SVGAGI. The CDR3 loop spans 15 amino acids.

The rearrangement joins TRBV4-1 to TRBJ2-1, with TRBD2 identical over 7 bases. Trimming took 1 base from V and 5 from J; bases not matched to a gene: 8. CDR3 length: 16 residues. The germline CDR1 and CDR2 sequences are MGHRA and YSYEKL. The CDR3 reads CASSQGMTSLDNEQFF. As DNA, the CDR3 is TGCGCCAGCAGCCAAGGTATGACTAGCCTGGACAATGAGCAGTTCTTC.

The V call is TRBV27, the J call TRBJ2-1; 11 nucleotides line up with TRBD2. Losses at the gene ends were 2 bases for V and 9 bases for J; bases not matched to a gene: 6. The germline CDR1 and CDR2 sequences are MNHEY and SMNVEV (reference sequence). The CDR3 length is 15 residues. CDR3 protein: CASSLVAGGFFEQFF. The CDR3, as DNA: TGTGCCAGCAGTTTAGTAGCGGGAGGGTTTTTTGAGCAGTTCTTC.

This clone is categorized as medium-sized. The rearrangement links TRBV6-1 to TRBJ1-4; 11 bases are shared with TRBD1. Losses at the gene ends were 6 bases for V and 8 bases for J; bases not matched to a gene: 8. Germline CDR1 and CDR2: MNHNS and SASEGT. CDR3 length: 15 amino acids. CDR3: CASSDGGQGVEKLFF. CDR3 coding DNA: TGTGCCAGCAGCGACGGGGGACAGGGGGTGGAAAAACTGTTTTTT.

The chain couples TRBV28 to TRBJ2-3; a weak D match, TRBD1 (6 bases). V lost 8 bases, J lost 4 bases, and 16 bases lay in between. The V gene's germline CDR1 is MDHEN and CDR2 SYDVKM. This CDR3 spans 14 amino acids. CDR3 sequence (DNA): TGTGCCAGCGATACAGGGAGAGAATCAGATACGCAGTATTTT. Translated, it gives CASDTGRESDTQYF.

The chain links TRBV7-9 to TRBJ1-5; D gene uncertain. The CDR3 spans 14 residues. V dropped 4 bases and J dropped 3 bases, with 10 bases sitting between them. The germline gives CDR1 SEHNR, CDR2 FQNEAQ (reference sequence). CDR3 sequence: CASSSTVVNQPQHF. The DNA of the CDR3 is TGTGCCAGCAGCTCCACGGTCGTCAATCAGCCCCAGCATTTT.

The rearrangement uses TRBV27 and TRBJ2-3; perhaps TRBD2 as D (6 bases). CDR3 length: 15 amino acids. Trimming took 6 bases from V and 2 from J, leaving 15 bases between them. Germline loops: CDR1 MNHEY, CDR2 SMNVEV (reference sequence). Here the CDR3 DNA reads TGTGCCAGCAGCTCCGAGCGGGCCGCCACAGATACGCAGTATTTT. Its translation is CASSSERAATDTQYF.

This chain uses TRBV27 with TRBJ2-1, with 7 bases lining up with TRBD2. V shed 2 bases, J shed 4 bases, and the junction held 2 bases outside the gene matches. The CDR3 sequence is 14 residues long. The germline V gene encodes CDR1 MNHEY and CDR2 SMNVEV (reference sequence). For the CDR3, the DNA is TGTGCCAGCAGTTTAGGGGGACTATACAATGAGCAGTTCTTC. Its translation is CASSLGGLYNEQFF.

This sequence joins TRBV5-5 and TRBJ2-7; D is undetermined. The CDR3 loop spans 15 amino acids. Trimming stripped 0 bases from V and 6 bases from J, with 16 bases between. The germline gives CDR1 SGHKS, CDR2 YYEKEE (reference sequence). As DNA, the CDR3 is TGTGCCAGCAGCTTGGCTCGCCTAACTCCTATCGAGCAGTACTTC. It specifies CASSLARLTPIEQYF.

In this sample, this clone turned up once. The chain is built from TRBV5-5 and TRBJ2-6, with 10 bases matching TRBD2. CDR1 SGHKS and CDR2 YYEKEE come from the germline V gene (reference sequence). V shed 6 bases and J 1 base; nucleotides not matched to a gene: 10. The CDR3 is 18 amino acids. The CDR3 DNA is TGTGCCAGCATCCAGCGGGGGGGAGCCCCTTCTGGGGCCAACGTCCTGACTTTC. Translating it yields CASIQRGGAPSGANVLTF.

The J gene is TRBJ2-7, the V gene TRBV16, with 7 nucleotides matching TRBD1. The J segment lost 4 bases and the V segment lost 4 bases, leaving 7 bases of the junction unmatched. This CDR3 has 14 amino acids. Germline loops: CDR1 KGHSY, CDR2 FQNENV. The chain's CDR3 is CASSPGTATYEQYF. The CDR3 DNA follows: TGTGCCAGCAGCCCCGGGACAGCTACATACGAGCAGTACTTC.

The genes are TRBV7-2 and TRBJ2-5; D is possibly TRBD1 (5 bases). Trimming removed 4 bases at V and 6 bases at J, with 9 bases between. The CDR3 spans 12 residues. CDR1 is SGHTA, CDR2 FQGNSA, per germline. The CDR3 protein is CASSSQGQTQYF. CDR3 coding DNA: TGTGCCAGCAGCTCTCAGGGTCAGACCCAGTACTTC.

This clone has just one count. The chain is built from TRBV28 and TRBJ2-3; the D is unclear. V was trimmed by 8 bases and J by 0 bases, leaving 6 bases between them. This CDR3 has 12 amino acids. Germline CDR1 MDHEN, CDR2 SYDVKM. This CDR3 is CASQWSTDTQYF. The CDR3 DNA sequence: TGTGCCAGCCAGTGGAGCACAGATACGCAGTATTTT. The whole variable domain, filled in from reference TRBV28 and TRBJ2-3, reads DVKVTQSSRYLVKRTGEKVFLECVQDMDHENMFWYRQDPGLGLRLIYFSYDVKMKEKGDIPEGYSVSREKKERFSLILESASTNQTSMYLCASQWSTDTQYFGPGTRLTVL.

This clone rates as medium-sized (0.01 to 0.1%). The CDR3 DNA reads as TGTGCCAGCAGCTTAGCTGAGGGCAGGTGGACTGAAGCTTTCTTT. This sequence encodes CASSLAEGRWTEAFF. The gene calls are TRBV7-9 and TRBJ1-1; D unresolved. Trimming took off 0 bases at V and 5 bases at J, with 13 bases between the two ends. This CDR3 is built from 15 residues. Germline V gene lookup returns CDR1 SEHNR and CDR2 FQNEAQ (reference sequence).

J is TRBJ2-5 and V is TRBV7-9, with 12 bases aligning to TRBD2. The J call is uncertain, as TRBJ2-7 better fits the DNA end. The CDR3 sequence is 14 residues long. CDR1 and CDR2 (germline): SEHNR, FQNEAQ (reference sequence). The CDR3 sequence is CASSLTSGSYEQYF. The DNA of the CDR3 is TGTGCCAGCAGCTTGACTAGCGGGAGCTACGAGCAGTACTTC.

For the CDR3, the DNA is TGTGCCAGCTCACCGCCGGGACAGGGGTCCTACAATGAGCAGTTCTTC. As protein: CASSPPGQGSYNEQFF. V is TRBV18 and J is TRBJ2-1, with TRBD1 matching over 10 bases. Looked up from germline, CDR1 is KGHSH and CDR2 is LQKENI. Trimming took 3 bases from V and 1 from J; bases not matched to a gene: 3. The CDR3 spans 16 residues.

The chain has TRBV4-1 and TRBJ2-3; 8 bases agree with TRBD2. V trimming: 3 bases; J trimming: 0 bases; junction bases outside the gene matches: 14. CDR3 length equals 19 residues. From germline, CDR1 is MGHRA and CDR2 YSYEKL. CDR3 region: CASSHPRAGGSLSTDTQYF. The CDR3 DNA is TGCGCCAGCAGCCACCCCCGGGCGGGGGGCTCCCTTAGCACAGATACGCAGTATTTT.